This entry describes one T cell receptor (beta chain). It lacks a known antigen. Base quality data are lacking; no much larger clone is found one base away. This specimen belongs to a study of shared clonotypes between healthy human individuals (dated by TCRdb to between 2020 and 2021). Regarding the research as a whole: The cohort comprised a couple of women and a few men aged 18 to 49 years. For each donor, CD4 naive and CD4 memory were each run on three plates, CD8 naive on two plates, and CD8 memory on one plate. Blood TCR repertoires of five healthy adults were deeply sequenced to estimate repertoire size and the extent of clonotype sharing between individuals. Libraries were prepared and TCR repertoires were sequenced by different laboratories using diverse techniques, in order to increase sequencing depth and limit assay-specific biases. Leukapheresis yielded between about 0.94 and 9.5 billion PBMCs per donor. Broad study findings and their caveats: About 4.5% of naive CD4, 3.5% of naive CD8, roughly 2.5% of memory CD4, and 0.4% of memory CD8 clonotypes were shared across several donors. Rarefaction of sorted-subset datasets indicated incomplete sequencing despite the large sequencing depth. Only blood was sampled, and tissue TCR repertoires likely differ from those in blood. Based on pairwise subsampling, the degree of clonotype sharing among donors was expected to be affected by sequencing depth. Compared with non-shared clonotypes, clonotypes shared by all four sorted-subset donors had higher generation probabilities. Because the study included only a small number of donors, the genetic and exposure-history diversity represented was limited. Naive subsets generally had larger estimated clonotype richness than memory subsets did.

The donors were healthy, HIV-negative adults with no recently reported acute infections or vaccinations. Only Caucasian adults living in Nashville, Tennessee, USA were represented among the donors. CD4+ T cells were enriched through magnetic negative selection, after which naive cells were positively selected on CD45RA and the remaining negative fraction served as the memory subset. Blood was collected by leukapheresis, and PBMCs were isolated by Ficoll-Histopaque density gradient centrifugation and then cryopreserved in liquid nitrogen vapor phase. Analytical flow cytometry was used to check the purity and quantity of every magnetically sorted T cell population. Each sorted fraction had its genomic DNA isolated and then quantified by UV absorbance on a Nanodrop 2000c. Using the deep immunoSEQ assay, multiplex PCR amplified TCR CDR3 regions from genomic DNA. For each cell subset, the extracted genomic DNA was distributed evenly across all wells of several immunoSEQ 96-well plates, and each plate served as one replicate. For sorted subsets, about 0.2 ug genomic DNA, equal to about 30,000 T cell genomes, was loaded into each replicate PCR. The purified libraries were quantified using a Qubit 3.0 fluorometer, sized with a Bioanalyzer 2100, and then quantified again using the KAPA Library Quantification kit. Every immunoSEQ 96-well plate was sequenced on a separate single-read 150-cycle Illumina NextSeq 550 flow cell. Turning to the authors' computational methods: Because the immunoSEQ output held only junctional sequences and lacked quality scores, the filtering could not match the filtering applied to full-length reads. To assign V/J genes and CDR3, sequences were annotated against IMGT germline references using PyIR, a Python wrapper for IgBLAST v1.9. Reads were removed for weak V/J assignments (E-value above 1e-6), missing CDR3, stop codons, out-of-frame junctions, or ambiguous translated residues. V3J clonotypes were defined by identical inferred V gene, J gene, and CDR3 amino acid sequence. Percentage overlap between repertoires was calculated by dividing the number of shared unique clonotypes by the size of the smaller repertoire. Three approaches were used to assess repertoire richness: RTK rarefaction, the Chao1 estimator, and Recon v2.1 estimates of unobserved clonotypes. Generation probabilities were computed with OLGA for all TCRbeta clonotypes obtained by the gDNA method from a few donors. TCRdb took over this immuneACCESS table, retaining in-frame rearrangements with V and J assigned. Such tables are incomplete; in checked studies, under half of the missing clones stem from an unresolved V gene, and the remainder is unexplained. The V and J calls and the clone size are those of that table, but D and trimming were determined from the DNA. Present in this sample are some 360,000 clones, around 67% of which were seen just once. Clones ranked in the top ten supply 8% to 13% of the sample.

This receptor was taken from a man aged 25 to 45 in good health. The sample taken for sequencing was memory CD4+ T cells sorted from blood. The intended sense of this specimen's cell subset or site label: CD45RA-negative fraction.

The CDR3 protein sequence reads: CASSLSGPSEQYF. In nucleotides, the sequence is TGTGCCAGCAGTTTAAGTGGTCCGAGCGAGCAGTACTTC. Recombination joined TRBV27 with TRBJ2-7; the D gene is unclear. The germline V gene (reference sequence) yields MNHEY for CDR1 and SMNVEV for CDR2. Deletion took 2 bases off V and 6 bases off J, with a span of 11 bases between the germline ends. From the cysteine through the phenylalanine, the CDR3 covers 13 amino acids. The only DNA kept is the CDR3, 39 bases in frame from the first base.